This T cell receptor (beta chain) was identified in a study of blood T cell repertoires in COVID-19. For the study at large: Sites in the United States, Italy and Spain provided acute and convalescent COVID-19 samples. The cDNA or gDNA used as material had been derived from T cells, B-cell-depleted T cells, or PBMCs.

The CDR3 has 15 amino acids. Germline CDR1 and CDR2: SEHNR and FQNEAQ (reference sequence). With 4 bases clipped from V and 3 bases from J, the junction kept 8 bases outside the gene matches. The data were produced by immunoSEQ multiplex PCR, yet TCRdb's version contains in-frame clones alone and is incomplete. The sample carries 99,000 or so clones, roughly 84% recorded once. This sequence was found in a man aged 65-85 years with active or convalescent COVID-19. The sequenced material came from peripheral blood. J is TRBJ1-2 and V is TRBV7-9, with 7 bases lining up with TRBD1. The CDR3 coding sequence is TGTGCCAGCAGCTCCCACCCCGGGACAGACTATGGCTACACCTTC. Encoded protein: CASSSHPGTDYGYTF.